The 2 T cell receptor beta chains in this list originate from one sample, sequenced in a study of blood T cell repertoires in COVID-19. TCRdb's table, derived via immunoSEQ multiplex PCR, lists solely in-frame clones and lacks some. This sample carries about 89,000 clones, about 91% of them seen once, and the ten largest clones take over 0.35%. Sequencing was done on a sample of peripheral blood. The receptors shown here come from a man between 60 and 75 years old with acute or convalescent COVID-19.

This chain connects TRBV4-1 to TRBJ2-5; D gene unclear. CDR1 is MGHRA and CDR2 is YSYEKL in the germline V gene. The CDR3 has 16 amino acids. V gave up 2 bases and J gave up 1 base, with 14 bases separating them. The CDR3, as DNA: TGCGCCAGCAGCCAAAGACCGCCAGGTCCCCAAGAGACCCAGTACTTC. Its translation is CASSQRPPGPQETQYF.

The chain joins TRBV4-2 to TRBJ2-3; 11 nucleotides line up with TRBD2. Per germline, CDR1 LGHNA and CDR2 YNFKEQ. V shed 1 base and J 3 bases; nucleotides not matched to a gene: 6. The CDR3 loop spans 17 amino acids. CDR3 sequence (DNA): TGTGCCAGCAGCCAAGTGATAGCGGGAGGGCCGACAGATACGCAGTATTTT. Its translation is CASSQVIAGGPTDTQYF.